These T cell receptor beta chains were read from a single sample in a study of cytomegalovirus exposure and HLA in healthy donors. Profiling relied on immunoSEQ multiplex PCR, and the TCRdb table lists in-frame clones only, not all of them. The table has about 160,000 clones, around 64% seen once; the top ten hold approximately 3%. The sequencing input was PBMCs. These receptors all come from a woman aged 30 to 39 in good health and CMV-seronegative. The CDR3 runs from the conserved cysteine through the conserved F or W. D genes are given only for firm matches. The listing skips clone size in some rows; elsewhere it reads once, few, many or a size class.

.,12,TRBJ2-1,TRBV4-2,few,TGTGCCAGCAGCCAAGATAACAGAGAGCAGTTCTTC,CASSQDNREQFF
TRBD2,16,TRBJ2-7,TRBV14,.,TGTGCCAGCAGCCATTTTACTAGCGGGCCCACCTACGAGCAGTACTTC,CASSHFTSGPTYEQYF
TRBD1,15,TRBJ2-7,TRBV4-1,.,TGCGCCAGCAGCCATGGACAGGGACTCTCCTACGAGCAGTACTTC,CASSHGQGLSYEQYF
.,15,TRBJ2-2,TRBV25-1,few,TGTGCCAGCCGGGGGGGACAGGGAGTTCCCGGGGAGCTGTTTTTT,CASRGGQGVPGELFF
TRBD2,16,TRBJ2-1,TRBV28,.,TGTGCCAGCAGTTCGGTAGCGGGGCTCTCCTACAATGAGCAGTTCTTC,CASSSVAGLSYNEQFF
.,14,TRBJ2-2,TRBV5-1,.,TGCGCCAGCAGCCGGGGAGTTAACACCGGGGAGCTGTTTTTT,CASSRGVNTGELFF
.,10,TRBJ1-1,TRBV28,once,TGTGCCAGCAGGAGGGATGAAGCTTTCTTT,CASRRDEAFF
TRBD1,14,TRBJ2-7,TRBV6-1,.,TGTGCCAGCTACGGACAGGGTATTTCGGGCGAGCAGTACTTC,CASYGQGISGEQYF
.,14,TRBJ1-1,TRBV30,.,TGTGCCTGGAGTACCTTGGGGCAGGGGTCTGAAGCTTTCTTT,CAWSTLGQGSEAFF
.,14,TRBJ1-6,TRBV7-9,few,TGTGCCAGCAGCTCCTGGAGTAATAATTCACCCCTCCACTTT,CASSSWSNNSPLHF
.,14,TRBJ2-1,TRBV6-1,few,TGTGCCAGCAGTGAAGACCCAGGTCCCAATGAGCAGTTCTTC,CASSEDPGPNEQFF
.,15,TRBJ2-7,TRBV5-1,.,TGCGCCAGCAGCTTGGATGGGGCAAACTCCTACGAGCAGTACTTC,CASSLDGANSYEQYF
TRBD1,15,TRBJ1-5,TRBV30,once,TGTGCCTGGAGTGTACGCGGGACAGGGACATGGCCCCAGCATTTT,CAWSVRGTGTWPQHF
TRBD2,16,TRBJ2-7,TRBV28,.,TGTGCCAGCAGTCTAACGGCGGGGGGAGTCCACTACGAGCAGTACTTC,CASSLTAGGVHYEQYF
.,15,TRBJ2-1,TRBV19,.,TGTGCCAGTAGTGTAGTAAGGGCCGGAGGCAATGAGCAGTTCTTC,CASSVVRAGGNEQFF
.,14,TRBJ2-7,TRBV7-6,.,TGTGCCAGCAGCAACTCGGGGGATAACTACGAGCAGTACTTC,CASSNSGDNYEQYF
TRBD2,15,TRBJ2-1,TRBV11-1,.,TGTGCCAGCAGCTTAGTAACTAGCGGTGACAATGAGCAGTTCTTC,CASSLVTSGDNEQFF
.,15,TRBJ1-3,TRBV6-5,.,TGTGCCAGCAGTTACTCGGACAGTTGGGGAAACACCATATATTTT,CASSYSDSWGNTIYF
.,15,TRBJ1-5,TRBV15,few,TGTGCCACCAGCAGAGGCCAGTCCGAGGATCAGCCCCAGCATTTT,CATSRGQSEDQPQHF
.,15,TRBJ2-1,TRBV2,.,TGTGCCAGCACCTCGGAGCGACTCGGGTACAATGAGCAGTTCTTC,CASTSERLGYNEQFF
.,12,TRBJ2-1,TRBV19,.,TGTGCCACCGCGGCTGACAGGTATGAGCAGTTCTTC,CATAADRYEQFF
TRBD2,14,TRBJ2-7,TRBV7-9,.,TGTGCCAGCAGCTTAGTGTCTAGCGGGAACGAGCAGTACTTC,CASSLVSSGNEQYF
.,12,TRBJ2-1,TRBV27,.,TGTGCCAGCAGTTTACAGGGCGCTGAGCAGTTCTTC,CASSLQGAEQFF
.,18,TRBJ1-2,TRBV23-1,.,TGCGCCAGCAGCCCCAGGGCCCCGGCGAGTTTTATTAACTATGGCTACACCTTC,CASSPRAPASFINYGYTF
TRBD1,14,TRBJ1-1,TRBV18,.,TGTGCCAGCTCCATGGATACAGGGGACACTGAAGCTTTCTTT,CASSMDTGDTEAFF
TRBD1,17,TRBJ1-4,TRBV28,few,TGTGCCAGCAGTTCAGTTTCCTCGACAGGGATAAACGAAAAACTGTTTTTT,CASSSVSSTGINEKLFF
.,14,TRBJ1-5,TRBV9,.,TGTGCCAGCAGCCCGACACAGGAACCTCAGCCCCAGCATTTT,CASSPTQEPQPQHF
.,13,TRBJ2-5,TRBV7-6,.,TGTGCCAGCAGTTGGGGCAACAAAGAGACCCAGTACTTC,CASSWGNKETQYF
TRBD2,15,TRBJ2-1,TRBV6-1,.,TGTGCCAGCATGGCGAGGACTAGCGGGGGGATTGAGCAGTTCTTC,CASMARTSGGIEQFF
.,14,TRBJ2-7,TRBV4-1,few,TGCGCCAGCAGCCAGCAGTTGATGACCTACGAGCAGTACTTC,CASSQQLMTYEQYF
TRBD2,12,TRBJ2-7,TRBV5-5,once,TGTGCCAGCAGGAGTAGCGGGGTCGAGCAGTACTTC,CASRSSGVEQYF
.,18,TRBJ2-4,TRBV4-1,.,TGCGCCAGCAGCCCCGGCGCGTCCAGGATCCGAGCCAAAAACATTCAGTACTTC,CASSPGASRIRAKNIQYF
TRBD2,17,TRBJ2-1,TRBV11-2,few,TGTGCCAGCAGCTCCGTCCGCATGAGGGGACTAGACAATGAGCAGTTCTTC,CASSSVRMRGLDNEQFF
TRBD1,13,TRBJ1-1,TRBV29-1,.,TGCAGCGTCGGACAGGGGACGAACACTGAAGCTTTCTTT,CSVGQGTNTEAFF
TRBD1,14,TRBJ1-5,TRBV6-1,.,TGTGCCAGCAGCATACAGGGGGCGAGTCAGCCCCAGCATTTT,CASSIQGASQPQHF
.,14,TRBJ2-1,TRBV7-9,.,TGTGCCAGCAGCTTATATTTTAGCGGAGAGGCGCAGTTCTTC,CASSLYFSGEAQFF
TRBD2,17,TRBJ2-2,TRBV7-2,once,TGTGCCAGCAGCCCTCGGACTAGCGGGGTGAACACCGGGGAGCTGTTTTTT,CASSPRTSGVNTGELFF
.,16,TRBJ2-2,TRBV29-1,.,TGCAGCGTTAACCTTGCGGGGCGAATGAACACCGGGGAGCTGTTTTTT,CSVNLAGRMNTGELFF
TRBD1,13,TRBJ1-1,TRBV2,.,TGTGCCAGCAGCCGGGACAGCAGAACTGAAGCTTTCTTT,CASSRDSRTEAFF
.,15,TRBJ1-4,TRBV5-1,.,TGCGCCAGCAGCTTGGGGGCTTCGACTAATGAAAAACTGTTTTTT,CASSLGASTNEKLFF
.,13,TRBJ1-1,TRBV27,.,TGTGCCACCAGGGACTTAATGAACACTGAAGCTTTCTTT,CATRDLMNTEAFF
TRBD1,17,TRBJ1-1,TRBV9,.,TGTGCCAGCAGCCCGGGACAGGGAGTTTCGGTGAACACTGAAGCTTTCTTT,CASSPGQGVSVNTEAFF
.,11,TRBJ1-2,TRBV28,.,TGTGCCAGCAGCCGGGACTTCGGCTACACCTTC,CASSRDFGYTF
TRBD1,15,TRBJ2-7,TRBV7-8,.,TGTGCCAGCAGCTCTACTGGGACAGGGAGCTACGAGCAGTACTTC,CASSSTGTGSYEQYF
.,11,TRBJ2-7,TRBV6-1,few,TGTGCCAGCTCCAGCGGACTCGAGCAGTACTTC,CASSSGLEQYF
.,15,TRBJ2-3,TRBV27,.,TGTGCCAGCAGTTTTCCCGGGAGAAGCACAGATACGCAGTATTTT,CASSFPGRSTDTQYF
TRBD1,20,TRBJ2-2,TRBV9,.,TGTGCCAGCAGCCCGGAGTTGAGGGGGCATCCTCTTAGTAACACCGGGGAGCTGTTTTTT,CASSPELRGHPLSNTGELFF
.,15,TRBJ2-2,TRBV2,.,TGTGCCAGCAGTTTTCGGCGGGTCCTCACCGGGGAGCTGTTTTTT,CASSFRRVLTGELFF
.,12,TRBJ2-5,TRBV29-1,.,TGCAGCGTTGGCGGGGCTGGAGAGACCCAGTACTTC,CSVGGAGETQYF
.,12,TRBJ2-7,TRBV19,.,TGTGCCAGTAGTTCCGGGGCCTACGAGCAGTACTTC,CASSSGAYEQYF
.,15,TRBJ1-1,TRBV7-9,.,TGTACCAGCAGCCCCCGACAGGACCAGAACACTGAAGCTTTCTTT,CTSSPRQDQNTEAFF